The present T cell receptor beta chain was sequenced within a study of monozygotic twins with inflammatory bowel disease. TCRdb re-called the 5' RACE reads and shows each CDR3 protein once, DNA omitted. Recorded here are about 450,000 distinct CDR3 sequences; the top ten clones represent approximately 2.4%. Looked up from germline, CDR1 is SGDLS and CDR2 is YYNGEE. The CDR3 loop spans 14 amino acids. This chain uses TRBV9 with TRBJ1-6. This TCR came from a human donor with ulcerative colitis or Crohn's disease, or a healthy co-twin of an affected twin (not recorded which). Material: blood. CDR3 sequence reads: CASSVAGEGSPLHF.